The subject of this entry is one T cell receptor beta chain. This clonotype was seen ten or more times. It lacks a known antigen. The input lacks base qualities; no much larger clone sits a single base away. For repertoire sequencing, TCR beta CDR3 regions were amplified from RNA transcripts. A first-round RT-PCR used HTBI primers with the Qiagen OneStep RT-PCR kit, followed by a second-round multiplex PCR, size selection and purification. The libraries underwent paired-end sequencing with 100 bp reads on an Illumina HiSeq2000. The original pipeline was this. SOAPnuke was used to process the reads, removing any read that contained adapters or uncalled bases, had a mean Phred below 15, or lacked an exact match to the constant primer or identifier. High-quality paired reads were merged with COPE v1.2.5. Clonotypes were defined as unique nucleotide sequences and were aligned to IMGT TRB V, D and J references using MiTCR v1.1. The analysis was limited to V-J combinations with a frequency above 0.0001, which together covered 99.2% of repertoires. For each V-J combination, a TCR clonal expansion and chaos score was defined as the ratio of F50 clonal expansion to chaos observed in the TCRdist matrix. Welch's t-statistics and random forest were used to narrow the features down to more than 10 V-J combinations, which were then fed into a naive Bayes classifier. The similarity between thyroid and blood repertoires was quantified using the Morisita-Horn index. TCRdb reprocessed the public reads (quality trimming at Q25 with fastp, clone calling with MiXCR) and kept in-frame beta chains. Entries are consolidated by CDR3 protein sequence, retaining the most common genes and DNA. It is TCRdb's table, rather than the study itself, that gives the V and J calls and clone size. The sample contains about 1.1 million distinct CDR3 sequences, 36% of them found a single time. Clones ranked in the top ten supply over 8.5% of the sample.

These data come from a study of Graves' ophthalmopathy and Graves' hyperthyroidism (dated by TCRdb to 2017 to 2018). Concerning the study at large: Hyperthyroidism was defined as stable when no progression to ophthalmopathy occurred within 18 months of follow-up. In total, under 150 blood samples were TCR-sequenced: 40 to 45 ophthalmopathy, approximately 75 hyperthyroidism and some 17 hyperthyroidism-to-ophthalmopathy patients. After sampling, hyperthyroidism patients received methimazole starting at 30 mg daily, and ophthalmopathy patients received high-dose intravenous methylprednisolone. A discovery set of 100 patients (around 40 ophthalmopathy, about 55 stable hyperthyroidism) was enrolled to explore V-J signatures distinguishing ophthalmopathy from hyperthyroidism. An independent validation cohort comprised 18 hyperthyroidism patients and roughly 15 patients who later progressed from hyperthyroidism to ophthalmopathy. The study used TCR beta repertoire signatures to distinguish Graves' ophthalmopathy from Graves' hyperthyroidism and to predict progression to ophthalmopathy. In five to seven hyperthyroidism patients, the T-cell repertoire of thyroid tissue was compared with the T-cell repertoire of blood.

V loses 5 bases at its end and J loses 5 bases; junction bases beyond the gene matches: 8. The CDR3 starts with the cysteine, ends with the phenylalanine, and has 15 residues. Only the CDR3 region is kept as DNA, spanning 45 bases read in frame from base 1. The study at large found these results: In validation, the model predicted ophthalmopathy progression with more than 70% sensitivity and 72.22% specificity; 12 predicted patients were CT-confirmed with GO in a median of 6.5 months. Ophthalmopathy was separated from stable hyperthyroidism by the 13-signature model with roughly 90% sensitivity and about 83% specificity in cross-validation and with 80%/75% in the test set. No statistical method was used to predetermine the sample size, and group allocation was not hidden from the investigators. Most expanded thyroid clonotypes with a frequency above 0.001 also appeared in blood, which suggests that blood repertoires may reflect the immune response in the thyroid.

Hyperthyroidism patients were newly diagnosed, were aged 18 to 65 years, and had a disease duration under 2 months. Patients with other autoimmune diseases, uncontrolled infections, pregnancy or lactation were excluded. Clinical symptoms, serum thyroxine, TRAb, thyroid ultrasound and orbital computed tomography formed the basis of the diagnosis. Trizol reagent was used to extract the total RNA, and its quality was then checked on an Agilent 2100 Bioanalyzer. The V and J genes are TRBV12-3 or TRBV12-4 and TRBJ2-5, and 10 junction bases match TRBD1. The sequence derives from an adult man with Graves' hyperthyroidism. Specimen: peripheral blood or thyroid tissue (not recorded which). The CDR3: CASSAGTGVRETQYF. The sequenced DNA is TGTGCCAGCAGTGCCGGGACAGGGGTGAGGGAGACCCAGTACTTC.